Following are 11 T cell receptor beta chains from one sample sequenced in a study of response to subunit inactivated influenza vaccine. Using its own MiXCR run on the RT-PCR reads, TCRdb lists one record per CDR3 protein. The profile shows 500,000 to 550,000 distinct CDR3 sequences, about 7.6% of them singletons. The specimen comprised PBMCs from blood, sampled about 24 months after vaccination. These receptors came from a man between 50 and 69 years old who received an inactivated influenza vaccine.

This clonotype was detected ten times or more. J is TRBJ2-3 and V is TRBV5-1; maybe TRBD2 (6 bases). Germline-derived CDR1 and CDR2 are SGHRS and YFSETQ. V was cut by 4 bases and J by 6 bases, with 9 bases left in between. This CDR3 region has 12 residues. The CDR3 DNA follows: TGCGCCAGCAGCCCGGAGGGGGATACGCAGTATTTT. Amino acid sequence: CASSPEGDTQYF.

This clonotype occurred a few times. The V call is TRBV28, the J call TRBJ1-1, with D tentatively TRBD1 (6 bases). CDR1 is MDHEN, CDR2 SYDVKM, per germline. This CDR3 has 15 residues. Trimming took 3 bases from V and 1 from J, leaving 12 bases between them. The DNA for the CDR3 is TGTGCCAGCAGTTTCCCTGGGACATCGAACACTGAAGCTTTCTTT. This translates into CASSFPGTSNTEAFF. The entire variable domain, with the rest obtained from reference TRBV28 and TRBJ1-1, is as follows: DVKVTQSSRYLVKRTGEKVFLECVQDMDHENMFWYRQDPGLGLRLIYFSYDVKMKEKGDIPEGYSVSREKKERFSLILESASTNQTSMYLCASSFPGTSNTEAFFGQGTRLTVV.

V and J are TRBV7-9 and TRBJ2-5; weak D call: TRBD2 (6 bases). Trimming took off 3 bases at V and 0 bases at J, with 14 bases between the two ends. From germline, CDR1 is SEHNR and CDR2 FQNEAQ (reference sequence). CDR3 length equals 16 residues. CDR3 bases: TGTGCCAGCAGCTTGGGGGGACGAAAGTACCAAGAGACCCAGTACTTC. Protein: CASSLGGRKYQETQYF.

CDR3 nucleotide sequence: TGTGCCAGCAGCTTAAAAAGGGGCCCCGGGGAGCTGTTTTTT. This encodes CASSLKRGPGELFF. The chain is built from TRBV7-8 and TRBJ2-2, with D maybe TRBD1 (5 bases). Germline lookup yields CDR1 SGHVS and CDR2 FQNEAQ. V shed 2 bases and J shed 6 bases, with 10 bases lying between them. This CDR3 has 14 amino acids. The full variable domain, rest sourced from reference TRBV7-8 and TRBJ2-2, is GAGVSQSPRYKVAKRGQDVALRCDPISGHVSLFWYQQALGQGPEFLTYFQNEAQLDKSGLPSDRFFAERPEGSVSTLKIQRTQQEDSAVYLCASSLKRGPGELFFGEGSRLTVL.

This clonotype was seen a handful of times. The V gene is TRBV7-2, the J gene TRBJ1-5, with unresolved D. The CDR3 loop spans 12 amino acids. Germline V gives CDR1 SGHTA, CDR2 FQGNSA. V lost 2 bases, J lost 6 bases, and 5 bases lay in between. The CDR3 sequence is CASSLKGQPQHF. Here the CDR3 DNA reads TGTGCCAGCAGCTTAAAGGGTCAGCCCCAGCATTTT.

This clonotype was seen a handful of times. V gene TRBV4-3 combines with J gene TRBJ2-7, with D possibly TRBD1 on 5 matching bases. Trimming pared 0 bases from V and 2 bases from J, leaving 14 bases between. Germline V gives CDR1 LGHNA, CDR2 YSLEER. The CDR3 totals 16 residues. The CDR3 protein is CASSQDSLKGAYEQYF. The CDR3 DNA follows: TGCGCCAGCAGCCAAGATTCGCTTAAAGGGGCCTACGAGCAGTACTTC.

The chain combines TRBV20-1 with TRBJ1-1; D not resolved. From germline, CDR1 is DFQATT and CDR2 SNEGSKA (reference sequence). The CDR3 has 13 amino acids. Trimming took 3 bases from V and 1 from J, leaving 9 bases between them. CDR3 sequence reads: CSASVRRNTEAFF. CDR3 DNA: TGCAGTGCTAGCGTCAGGAGGAACACTGAAGCTTTCTTT.

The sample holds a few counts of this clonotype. CDR3: CASSLAQMNTEAFF. DNA of the CDR3: TGTGCCAGCAGCTTAGCACAGATGAACACTGAAGCTTTCTTT. The chain employs TRBV5-4 and TRBJ1-1, with no clear D. The CDR3 extends over 14 amino acids. Germline values: CDR1 SGHNT, CDR2 YYREEE (reference sequence). V lost 2 bases and J lost 0, with 8 bases in between.

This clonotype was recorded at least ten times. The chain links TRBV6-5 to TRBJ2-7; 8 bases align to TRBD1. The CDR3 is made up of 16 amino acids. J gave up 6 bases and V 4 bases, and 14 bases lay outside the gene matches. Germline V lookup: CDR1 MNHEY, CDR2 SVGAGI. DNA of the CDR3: TGTGCCAGCAGTTCCCGATTGACAGGGGCGGGTAGCGAGCAGTACTTC. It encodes CASSSRLTGAGSEQYF.

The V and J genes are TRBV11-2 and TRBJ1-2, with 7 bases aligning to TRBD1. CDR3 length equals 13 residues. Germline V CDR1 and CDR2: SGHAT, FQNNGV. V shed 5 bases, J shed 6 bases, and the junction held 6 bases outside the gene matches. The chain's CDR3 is CASSPAGGNGYTF. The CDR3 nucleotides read TGTGCCAGCAGCCCGGCAGGGGGTAATGGCTACACCTTC.

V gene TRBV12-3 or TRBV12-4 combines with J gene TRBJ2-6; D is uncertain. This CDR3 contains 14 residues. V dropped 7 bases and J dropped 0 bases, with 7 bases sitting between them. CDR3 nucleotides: TGTGCCAGCAAAGAAGGCTCTGGGGCCAACGTCCTGACTTTC. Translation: CASKEGSGANVLTF.